This T cell receptor beta chain was sequenced in a study of blood T cells in healthy people across ages. On the study more broadly: Through template switching, about one barcoded beta molecule was captured per two T cells, as measured in model experiments. Overall study results and limits: A roughly linear fall in TCR beta diversity per million T cells was seen with increasing age. Any changes in expanded clonotypes were possibly confounded, as donor CMV status remained unknown.

As regards this clonotype: Its antigen is unidentified.

The second PCR ran roughly 7 to 12 cycles with a sample-barcoded 5' primer and J-beta primers. TCRdb re-called the 5' RACE reads through MiXCR, storing one row per CDR3 protein. The sample holds 650,000 to 800,000 distinct CDR3 sequences, approximately 44% seen once. The sequence was collected from a man aged 60-69 years in good health. The specimen sequenced was blood.

The CDR3 bases are TGCAGTGCTAAGGACCAACGAGGCTCCTATAATTCACCCCTCCACTTT. Residues: CSAKDQRGSYNSPLHF. The rearrangement links TRBV20-1 to TRBJ1-6; D is ambiguous. V was cut by 4 bases and J by 0 bases, with 13 bases left in between. Germline-derived CDR1 and CDR2 are DFQATT and SNEGSKA (reference sequence). The CDR3 sequence is 16 residues long.